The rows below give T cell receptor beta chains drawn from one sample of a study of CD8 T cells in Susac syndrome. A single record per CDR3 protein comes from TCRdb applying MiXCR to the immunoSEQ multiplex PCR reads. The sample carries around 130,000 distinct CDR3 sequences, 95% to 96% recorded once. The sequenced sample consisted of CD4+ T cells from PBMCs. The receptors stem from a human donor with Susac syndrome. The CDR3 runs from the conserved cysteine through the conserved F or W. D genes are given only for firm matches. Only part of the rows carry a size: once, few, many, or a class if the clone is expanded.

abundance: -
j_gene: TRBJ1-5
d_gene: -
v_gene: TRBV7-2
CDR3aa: CASSLALAGQPQHF
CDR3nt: TGTGCCAGCAGCCTCGCCTTGGCGGGCCAGCCCCAGCATTTT

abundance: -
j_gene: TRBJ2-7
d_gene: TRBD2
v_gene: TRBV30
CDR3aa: CAWMWTSGAEQYF
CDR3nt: TGTGCCTGGATGTGGACTAGCGGGGCCGAGCAGTACTTC

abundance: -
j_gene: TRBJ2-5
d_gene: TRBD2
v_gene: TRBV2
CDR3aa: CASEGLAGDGNAETQYF
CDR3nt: TGTGCCAGCGAAGGACTAGCGGGAGATGGGAACGCGGAGACCCAGTACTTC

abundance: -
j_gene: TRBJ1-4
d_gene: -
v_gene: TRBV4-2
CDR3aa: CASSQEPQGTNEKLFF
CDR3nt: TGTGCCAGCAGCCAAGAACCACAGGGAACTAATGAAAAACTGTTTTTT

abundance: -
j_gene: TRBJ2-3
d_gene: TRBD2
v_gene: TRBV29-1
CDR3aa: CSARGAGGTDTQYF
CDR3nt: TGCAGCGCTAGGGGAGCGGGAGGCACAGATACGCAGTATTTT

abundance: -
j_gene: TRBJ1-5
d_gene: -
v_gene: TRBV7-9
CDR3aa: CASSLSGVGGNQPQHF
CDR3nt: TGTGCCAGCAGCTTATCAGGGGTTGGAGGCAATCAGCCCCAGCATTTT

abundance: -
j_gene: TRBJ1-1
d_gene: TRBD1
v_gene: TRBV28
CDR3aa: CASRGTGQPQGAEAFF
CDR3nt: TGTGCCAGCAGAGGGACAGGCCAACCCCAGGGCGCTGAAGCTTTCTTT

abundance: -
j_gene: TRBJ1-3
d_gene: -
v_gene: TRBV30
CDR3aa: CAWSTGNTIYF
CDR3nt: TGTGCCTGGAGTACAGGAAACACCATATATTTT

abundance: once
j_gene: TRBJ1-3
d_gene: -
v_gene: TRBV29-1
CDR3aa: CSAGVAGNTIYF
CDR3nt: TGCAGCGCGGGAGTCGCTGGAAACACCATATATTTT

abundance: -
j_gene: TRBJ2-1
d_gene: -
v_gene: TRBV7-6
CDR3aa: CASSFSISGNEQFF
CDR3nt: TGTGCCAGCAGCTTCTCAATATCGGGGAATGAGCAGTTCTTC

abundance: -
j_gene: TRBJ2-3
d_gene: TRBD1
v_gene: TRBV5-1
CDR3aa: CASSDGQEPGDTQYF
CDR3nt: TGCGCCAGCAGCGACGGACAGGAACCTGGAGATACGCAGTATTTT

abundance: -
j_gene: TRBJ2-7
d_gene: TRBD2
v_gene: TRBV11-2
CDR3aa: CASSREGLAGFYEQYF
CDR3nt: TGTGCCAGCAGCCGAGAGGGGCTAGCGGGTTTCTACGAGCAGTACTTC

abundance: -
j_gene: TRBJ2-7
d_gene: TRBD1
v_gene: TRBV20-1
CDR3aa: CSASGTGGVYEQYF
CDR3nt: TGCAGTGCTTCGGGGACAGGGGGGGTCTACGAGCAGTACTTC

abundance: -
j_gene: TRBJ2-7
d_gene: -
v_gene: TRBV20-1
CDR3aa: CSASPSPHEQYF
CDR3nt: TGCAGTGCTAGCCCTAGCCCCCACGAGCAGTACTTC

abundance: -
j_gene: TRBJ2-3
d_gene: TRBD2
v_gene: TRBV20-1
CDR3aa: CSARSIAGGGTDTQYF
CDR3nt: TGCAGTGCCCGTTCTATAGCGGGAGGTGGCACAGATACGCAGTATTTT

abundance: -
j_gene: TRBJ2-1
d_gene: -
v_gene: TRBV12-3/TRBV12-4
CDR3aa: CASSQNTVLQGNEQFF
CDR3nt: TGTGCCAGCAGTCAAAACACCGTTTTACAGGGCAATGAGCAGTTCTTC

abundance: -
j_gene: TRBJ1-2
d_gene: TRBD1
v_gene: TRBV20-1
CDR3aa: CSAKQGWNYGYTF
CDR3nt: TGCAGTGCTAAACAGGGGTGGAACTATGGCTACACCTTC

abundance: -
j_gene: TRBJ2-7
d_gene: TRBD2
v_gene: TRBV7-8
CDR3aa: CASSLSGSSPYEQYF
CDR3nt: TGTGCCAGCAGCTTGAGCGGGAGTAGTCCCTACGAGCAGTACTTC

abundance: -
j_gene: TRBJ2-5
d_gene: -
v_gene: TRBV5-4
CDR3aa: CASSLVGQETQYF
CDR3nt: TGTGCCAGCAGCTTGGTAGGACAAGAGACCCAGTACTTC

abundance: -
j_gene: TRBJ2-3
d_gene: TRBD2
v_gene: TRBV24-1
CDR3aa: CATRTSSTDTQYF
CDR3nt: TGTGCCACCAGGACTAGCAGCACAGATACGCAGTATTTT

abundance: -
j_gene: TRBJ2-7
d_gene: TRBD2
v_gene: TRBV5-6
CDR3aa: CASSTYQLAGSLLRNEQYF
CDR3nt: TGTGCCAGCAGCACGTACCAGCTAGCGGGGAGCCTTTTGAGGAACGAGCAGTACTTC

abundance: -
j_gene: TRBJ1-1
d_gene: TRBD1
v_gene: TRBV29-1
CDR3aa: CSGQGRTEAFF
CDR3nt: TGCAGCGGACAGGGTCGAACTGAAGCTTTCTTT

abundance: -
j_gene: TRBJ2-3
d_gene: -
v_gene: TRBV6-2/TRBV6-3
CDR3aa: CASTGYGGTDTQYF
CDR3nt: TGTGCCAGCACCGGCTACGGAGGCACAGATACGCAGTATTTT

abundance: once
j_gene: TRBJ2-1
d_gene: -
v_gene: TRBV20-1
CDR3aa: CSARGRDSPNEQFF
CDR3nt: TGCAGTGCTAGGGGGCGGGATTCCCCCAATGAGCAGTTCTTC

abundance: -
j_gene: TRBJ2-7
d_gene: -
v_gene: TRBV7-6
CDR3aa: CASAQGGGYEQYF
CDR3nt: TGTGCCAGCGCCCAGGGTGGAGGCTACGAGCAGTACTTC

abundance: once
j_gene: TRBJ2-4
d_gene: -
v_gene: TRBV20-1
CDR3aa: CSARLLPRGLAKNIQYF
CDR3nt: TGCAGTGCTCGCTTATTACCAAGGGGCCTAGCCAAAAACATTCAGTACTTC

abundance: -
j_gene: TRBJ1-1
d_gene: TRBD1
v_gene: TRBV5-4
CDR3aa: CASSLTGGTAEAFF
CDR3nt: TGTGCCAGCAGCTTGACAGGGGGCACGGCTGAAGCTTTCTTT

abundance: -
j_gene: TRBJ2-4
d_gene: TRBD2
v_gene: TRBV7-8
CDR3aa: CASSPMERGQNIQYF
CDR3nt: TGTGCCAGCAGCCCCATGGAGCGGGGCCAAAACATTCAGTACTTC

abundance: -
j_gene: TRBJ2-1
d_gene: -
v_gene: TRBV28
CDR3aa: CATISKRASSYNEQFF
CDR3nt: TGTGCCACCATTTCGAAGCGGGCGAGCTCCTACAATGAGCAGTTCTTC

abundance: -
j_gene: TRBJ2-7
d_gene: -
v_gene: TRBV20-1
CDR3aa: CSASGRGTSTSYEQYF
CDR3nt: TGCAGTGCTAGCGGCAGGGGAACCTCGACCTCCTACGAGCAGTACTTC

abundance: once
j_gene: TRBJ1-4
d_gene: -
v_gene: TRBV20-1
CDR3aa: CSARDFLAADEKLFF
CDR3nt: TGCAGTGCTAGAGATTTTTTGGCCGCCGACGAAAAACTGTTTTTT

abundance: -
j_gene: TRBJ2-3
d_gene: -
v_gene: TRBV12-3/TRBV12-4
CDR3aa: CASSLYGGGRDTQYF
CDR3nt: TGTGCCAGCAGTTTATACGGGGGCGGAAGAGATACGCAGTATTTT

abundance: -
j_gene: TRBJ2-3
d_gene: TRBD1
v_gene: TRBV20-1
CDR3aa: CSTDRGGPRTDTQYF
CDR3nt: TGCAGTACGGACAGGGGAGGGCCGCGCACAGATACGCAGTATTTT

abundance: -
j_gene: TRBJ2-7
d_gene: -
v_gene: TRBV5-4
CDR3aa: CASSLGGTTLGEQYF
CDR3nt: TGTGCCAGCAGCTTGGGAGGTACAACCTTGGGGGAGCAGTACTTC

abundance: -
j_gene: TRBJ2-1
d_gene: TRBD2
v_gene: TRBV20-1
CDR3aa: CSASTSLLAGGYNEQFF
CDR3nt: TGCAGTGCTAGTACGTCCTTACTAGCGGGAGGGTACAATGAGCAGTTCTTC

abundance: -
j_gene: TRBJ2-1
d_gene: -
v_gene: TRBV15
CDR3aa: CATSGSSYNEQFF
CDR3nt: TGTGCCACCAGCGGGAGCTCCTACAATGAGCAGTTCTTC

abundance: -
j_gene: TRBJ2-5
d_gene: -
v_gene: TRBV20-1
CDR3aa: CSAAVGGETQYF
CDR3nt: TGCAGTGCGGCGGTGGGGGGAGAGACCCAGTACTTC

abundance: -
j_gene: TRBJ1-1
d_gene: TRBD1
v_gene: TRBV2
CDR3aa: CASSETQGAAFF
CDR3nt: TGTGCCAGCAGTGAAACTCAGGGGGCGGCTTTCTTT

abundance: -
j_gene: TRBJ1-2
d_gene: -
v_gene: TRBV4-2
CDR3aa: CASSQAGADYGYTF
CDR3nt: TGTGCCAGCAGCCAAGCAGGGGCGGACTATGGCTACACCTTC

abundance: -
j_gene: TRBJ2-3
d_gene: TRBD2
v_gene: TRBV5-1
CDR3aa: CASARLAGVPDTQYF
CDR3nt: TGCGCCAGCGCGAGACTAGCGGGAGTACCAGATACGCAGTATTTT

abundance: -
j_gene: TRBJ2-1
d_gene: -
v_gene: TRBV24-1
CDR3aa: CATSDLQHETDEQFF
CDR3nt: TGTGCCACCAGTGATTTGCAACACGAAACGGATGAGCAGTTCTTC

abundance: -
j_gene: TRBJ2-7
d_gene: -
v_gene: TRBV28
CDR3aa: CASSLGTPGEQYF
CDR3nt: TGTGCCAGCAGTCTCGGGACTCCGGGGGAGCAGTACTTC